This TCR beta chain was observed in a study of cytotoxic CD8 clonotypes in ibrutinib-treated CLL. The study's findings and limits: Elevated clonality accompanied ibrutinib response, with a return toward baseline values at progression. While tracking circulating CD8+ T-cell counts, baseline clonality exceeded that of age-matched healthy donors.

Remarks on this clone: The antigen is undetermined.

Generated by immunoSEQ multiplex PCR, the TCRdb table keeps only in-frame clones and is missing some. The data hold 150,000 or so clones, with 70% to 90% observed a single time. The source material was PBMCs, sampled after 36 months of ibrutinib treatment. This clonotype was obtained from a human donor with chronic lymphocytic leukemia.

The CDR3 DNA follows: TGCGCCAGCAGCTTACAACCCCTAAGCTCCTACAATGAGCAGTTCTTC. It specifies CASSLQPLSSYNEQFF. The chain employs TRBV5-1 and TRBJ2-1, with D unclear. CDR3 length: 16 residues. Per germline, CDR1 SGHRS and CDR2 YFSETQ. V lost 2 bases and J lost 0, with 12 bases in between.